Reported below is one T cell receptor beta chain. Its antigen is unidentified. The CDR3 totals 15 residues. Germline V CDR1 and CDR2: MNHEY, SMNVEV (reference sequence). J gave up 6 bases and V 5 bases, and 11 bases lay outside the gene matches. The data belong to a study of cytomegalovirus exposure and HLA in healthy donors. Notes on the study in general: Another analysis was done later, and it associated approximately 18,000 TCR beta sequences with HLA alleles at 0.05 false discovery rate.

PCR was performed using 60 Vbeta and 13 Jbeta primers. Sequencing was performed with immunoSEQ multiplex PCR; in TCRdb, only in-frame clones are kept and a portion is missing. This table holds 98,000 or so clones, around three quarters found once. The clonotype comes from a woman younger than 35 in good health and CMV-seropositive. What was sequenced was PBMCs. The rearrangement links TRBV27 to TRBJ2-7; 9 bases align to TRBD1. The CDR3: CASSALRDRAPEQYF. CDR3 nucleotides: TGTGCCAGCAGTGCCCTTCGGGACAGGGCACCCGAGCAGTACTTC.